These 19 T cell receptor beta chains were all obtained from the same sample, sequenced in a study of cytomegalovirus exposure and HLA in healthy donors. A multiplex PCR was run with 60 Vbeta primers and 13 Jbeta primers. Using immunoSEQ multiplex PCR, the repertoire was profiled, and TCRdb retains in-frame clones only, with some absent. The sample includes approximately 190,000 clones, around 83% of them seen just once. The sample consisted of PBMCs. These receptors were taken from a woman aged 18-29 years in good health and CMV-seronegative.

This clone appeared many times. This rearrangement joins TRBV2 to TRBJ1-2, with a possible D match to TRBD1 (5 bases). Germline V gene sequence: CDR1 SNHLY, CDR2 FYNNEI. The CDR3 runs 14 residues. V lost 6 bases, J lost 5 bases, and 16 bases lay in between. In nucleotides, the CDR3 is TGTGCCAGCAGCCCCTCCAGGGAACCATATGGCTACACCTTC. Translating it yields CASSPSREPYGYTF.

J is TRBJ2-2 and V is TRBV27; possibly TRBD2 for D (6 bases). CDR3 length: 18 residues. CDR1 MNHEY and CDR2 SMNVEV come from the germline V gene (reference sequence). The V gene lost 0 bases and the J gene lost 5 bases, with 19 bases spanning the gap. The DNA of the CDR3 is TGTGCCAGCAGTTTATCGGAAGGTGTGGCGGGACGGACCGGGGAGCTGTTTTTT. This sequence encodes CASSLSEGVAGRTGELFF.

The table lists this clone with a few counts. CDR3 DNA sequence: TGTGCCAGCAGCTTAGGCGGGGATTTTACGCCCCAGCATTTT. This gives the protein CASSLGGDFTPQHF. V and J are TRBV7-6 and TRBJ1-5, with D unresolved. This CDR3 region has 14 residues. Between the trimmed V and J ends, which lost 1 base and 9 bases, there was a span of 13 bases. Germline assignment: CDR1 SGHVS and CDR2 FNYEAQ.

CDR3 sequence (DNA): TGTGCCAGCAGTTTAACAGGGGGTACGAACACTGAAGCTTTCTTT. Its protein is CASSLTGGTNTEAFF. This chain uses TRBV28 with TRBJ1-1, with 8 bases that match TRBD1. The ends lost 2 bases at V and 1 base at J; junction bases unmatched: 3. The CDR3 is 15 amino acids. CDR1 is MDHEN, CDR2 SYDVKM, per germline.

The chain joins TRBV6-5 to TRBJ1-2; 7 nucleotides match TRBD1. CDR1 is MNHEY, CDR2 SVGAGI, per germline. The CDR3 spans 13 residues. Unmatched junction bases numbered 10, after V lost 7 bases and J lost 8 bases. The CDR3, as DNA: TGTGCCAGCACCTTCAGGGGGATGGAGGGCTACACCTTC. Its translation: CASTFRGMEGYTF.

J is TRBJ1-5 and V is TRBV6-6; D is ambiguous. Germline loops: CDR1 MNHNY, CDR2 SVGAGI (reference sequence). The CDR3 covers 12 residues. The germline V and J ends were trimmed by 0 bases and 8 bases, with 5 bases remaining between them. CDR3 in amino acids: CASSYSDKPQHF. CDR3 nucleotide sequence: TGTGCCAGCAGTTACTCCGACAAGCCCCAGCATTTT.

V usage is TRBV14 and J usage is TRBJ1-4; D is undetermined. There are 15 residues in the CDR3. The V gene's germline CDR1 is SGHDN and CDR2 FVKESK. V lost 0 bases, J lost 4 bases, and 9 bases lay in between. The CDR3 reads CASSQDWEGNEKLFF. In nucleotides, the CDR3 is TGTGCCAGCAGCCAAGATTGGGAGGGTAATGAAAAACTGTTTTTT.

The rearrangement links TRBV15 to TRBJ2-5, with D possibly being TRBD1 (5 bases). Germline CDR1 and CDR2: LNHNV and YYDKDF (reference sequence). CDR3 length: 12 residues. V gave up 9 bases and J gave up 5 bases, with 13 bases separating them. CDR3 region: CATAGHSETQYF. The CDR3 nucleotides are TGTGCCACAGCTGGACACTCCGAGACCCAGTACTTC.

For the CDR3, the DNA is TGTGCCAGTAGTATAGGCGTCAGGGGCCAAGAGACCCAGTACTTC. Translated, it gives CASSIGVRGQETQYF. This chain connects TRBV19 to TRBJ2-5, with TRBD1 as a possible D gene (6 bases). The CDR3 consists of 15 residues. The germline CDR1 and CDR2 sequences are LNHDA and SQIVND (reference sequence). V was cut by 1 base and J by 1 base, with 10 bases left in between.

J is TRBJ1-1 and V is TRBV5-1; D might be TRBD1 (5 bases). The CDR3 covers 14 residues. CDR1 is SGHRS, CDR2 YFSETQ, per germline. The V and J ends lost 4 bases and 2 bases respectively, with 12 bases between them. The CDR3 sequence: CASSDGHTNTEAFF. CDR3 sequence (DNA): TGCGCCAGCAGCGACGGACACACTAACACTGAAGCTTTCTTT.

The chain uses TRBV19 and TRBJ1-5; D gene ambiguous. The CDR3 has 16 amino acids. Germline-derived CDR1 and CDR2 are LNHDA and SQIVND (reference sequence). The V and J ends lost 5 bases and 1 base respectively, with 15 bases between them. This chain's CDR3 is CASSPLPGESNQPQHF. The DNA for the CDR3 is TGTGCCAGTAGTCCCCTCCCCGGGGAGAGCAATCAGCCCCAGCATTTT.

V is TRBV27 and J is TRBJ1-4; TRBD1 might be the D (5 bases). CDR3 size: 14 residues. Deletions cut 3 bases from V and 5 bases from J, with 10 bases between. The V gene's germline CDR1 is MNHEY and CDR2 SMNVEV (reference sequence). Here the CDR3 reads CASSLKGWNEKLFF. CDR3 DNA: TGTGCCAGCAGTTTGAAGGGGTGGAATGAAAAACTGTTTTTT.

This chain links TRBV10-3 with TRBJ2-3; 7 nucleotides line up with TRBD2. Germline CDR1 reads ENHRY; CDR2 reads SYGVKD. This CDR3 region has 17 residues. V lost 0 bases to trimming and J lost 0 bases; unmatched junction nucleotides: 6. CDR3 coding DNA: TGTGCCATCAGTGAGTCGCTAGCGGCCCAGAGCACAGATACGCAGTATTTT. Its translation is CAISESLAAQSTDTQYF.

This clone appeared a few times. The chain couples TRBV27 to TRBJ1-5, with 7 nucleotides matching TRBD1. The germline gives CDR1 MNHEY, CDR2 SMNVEV (reference sequence). This CDR3 has 17 residues. Trimming cost V 5 bases and J 5 bases; bases outside gene matches: 15. CDR3 protein: CASSPTSGTEVHQPQHF. The DNA of the CDR3 is TGTGCCAGCAGTCCCACATCCGGGACAGAAGTTCATCAGCCCCAGCATTTT.

V is TRBV6-1 and J is TRBJ2-7, with 8 bases matching TRBD1. Germline loops: CDR1 MNHNS, CDR2 SASEGT. This CDR3 is 14 amino acids long. The V and J ends lost 3 bases and 7 bases, in that order; junction bases with no gene match: 8. The CDR3 DNA follows: TGTGCCAGCAGTGACAGGGGGCTCCTTAGGGAGCAGTACTTC. It translates to CASSDRGLLREQYF.

This chain links TRBV2 with TRBJ1-5; D ambiguous. In germline, CDR1 is SNHLY, CDR2 FYNNEI. Trimming cost V 8 bases and J 3 bases, with 8 bases left between them. The CDR3 sequence is 12 residues long. The CDR3 region is CASGTVNQPQHF. CDR3 nucleotide sequence: TGTGCCAGCGGTACAGTCAATCAGCCCCAGCATTTT.

The rearrangement joins TRBV18 to TRBJ1-1; 8 positions agree with TRBD1. V shed 3 bases and J 4 bases; nucleotides not matched to a gene: 7. CDR3 length: 15 amino acids. CDR1 KGHSH and CDR2 LQKENI come from the germline V gene. The CDR3 is CASSPGAGGITEAFF. Written as DNA, the CDR3 is TGTGCCAGCTCACCTGGGGCAGGGGGCATCACTGAAGCTTTCTTT.

The chain employs TRBV9 and TRBJ1-1, with D perhaps matching TRBD1 (5 bases). This CDR3 region has 13 residues. V was clipped by 0 bases and J by 4 bases, with 7 bases between them. Germline CDR1 reads SGDLS; CDR2 reads YYNGEE. Here the CDR3 reads CASSVGGATEAFF. The CDR3 bases are TGTGCCAGCAGCGTAGGCGGGGCCACTGAAGCTTTCTTT.

J is TRBJ2-2 and V is TRBV9; TRBD2 matches at 7 bases. Per the germline V gene, CDR1 is SGDLS and CDR2 is YYNGEE. Trimming at V came to 4 bases and at J to 3 bases, leaving 15 bases not matched to a gene. CDR3 length equals 18 residues. The CDR3 coding sequence is TGTGCCAGCAGCCCACGGACTAGTATTTTGGTGTACACCGGGGAGCTGTTTTTT. It specifies CASSPRTSILVYTGELFF.